What follows describes a single TCR beta chain. Its antigen is not known. The data stem from a study of cytomegalovirus exposure and HLA in healthy donors. Study-wide findings and caveats: A list of approximately 160 TCR beta chains associated with cytomegalovirus was given. While the bulk of TCR sequences proved rare, some public TCRs turned up in many donors. There were a few CMV-associated chains whose specificity for CMV antigens was confirmed in vitro.

Trimming pared 6 bases from V and 1 base from J, leaving 12 bases between. The germline gives CDR1 SGHRS, CDR2 YFSETQ. CDR3 size: 14 residues. Generated by immunoSEQ multiplex PCR, the TCRdb table keeps only in-frame clones and is missing some. This sample has over 120,000 clones, with about 87% found just once. Separation from the approximately 710-subject first cohort characterized the roughly 120-subject validation cohort, to which the donors belonged. Sequenced input: PBMCs. The chain couples TRBV5-1 to TRBJ2-3; a weak D match, TRBD2 (6 bases). This TCR came from a woman aged 25 to 39 in good health and CMV-seropositive. In nucleotides, the CDR3 is TGCGCCAGCATGGAGGGACCCCGCACAGATACGCAGTATTTT. Translating it yields CASMEGPRTDTQYF.